The 28 T cell receptor beta chains below come from one sample, sequenced in a study of human CD4 T cells and Enterobacteriaceae. Generated by immunoSEQ multiplex PCR, the TCRdb table keeps only in-frame clones and is missing some. The sample includes around 26,000 clones, roughly 80% of them seen just once. The memory gate held CD4+ cells that were not CD45RA+CCR7+CD95- naive cells, over 95% pure. Sample: memory CD4+ T cells from blood. These receptor sequences come from a human donor in good health.

CDR3 sequence (DNA): TGCGCCAGCAGCCCGGGGACTAGCGGGGGAGAGACCCAGTACTTC. Its translation is CASSPGTSGGETQYF. The V and J genes are TRBV10-1 and TRBJ2-5; 14 bases align to TRBD2. This CDR3 region has 15 residues. V gave up 6 bases and J gave up 4 bases; unmatched junction bases: 4. In germline, CDR1 is WNHNN, CDR2 SYGVQD (reference sequence).

This clone was detected once. The chain recombines TRBV7-9 with TRBJ2-3; no clear D gene. This CDR3 comprises 15 residues. Trimming left V 1 base short and J 0 bases short, with 8 bases between. CDR1 SEHNR and CDR2 FQNEAQ come from the germline V gene (reference sequence). The CDR3 region is CASSLGVLSTDTQYF. CDR3 in DNA: TGTGCCAGCAGCTTAGGGGTGTTGAGCACAGATACGCAGTATTTT.

The rearrangement joins TRBV30 to TRBJ1-2; D perhaps matches TRBD1 (6 bases). V was pared by 5 bases and J by 2 bases, with 18 bases between. Germline V lookup: CDR1 GTSNPN, CDR2 SVGIG (reference sequence). The CDR3 runs to 15 residues. In DNA form, the CDR3 reads TGTGCCTGGCGCCCCGTCCGGGGGGCGAACTATGGCTACACCTTC. As protein: CAWRPVRGANYGYTF.

This clone has more than one count but fewer than ten. This sequence joins TRBV5-1 and TRBJ1-1; unclear D gene. The V gene's germline CDR1 is SGHRS and CDR2 YFSETQ. The length of the CDR3 is 14 residues. V lost 0 bases and J lost 2, with 8 bases in between. This chain's CDR3 is CASSLERPNTEAFF. The CDR3 DNA follows: TGCGCCAGCAGCTTGGAACGACCAAACACTGAAGCTTTCTTT.

The chain carries TRBV7-2 and TRBJ2-1; D gene ambiguous. Germline V gene data show CDR1 as SGHTA and CDR2 as FQGNSA. V was trimmed by 6 bases and J by 0 bases, leaving 15 bases between them. This CDR3 comprises 16 residues. The CDR3 spells CASRAGSSSSYNEQFF. The DNA of the CDR3 is TGTGCCAGCAGAGCCGGATCTTCCTCCTCCTACAATGAGCAGTTCTTC.

The chain carries TRBV10-3 and TRBJ2-3, with 12 bases that match TRBD1. From germline, CDR1 is ENHRY and CDR2 SYGVKD. The V and J ends lost 5 bases and 1 base, in that order; junction bases with no gene match: 7. The CDR3 extends over 17 amino acids. CDR3 sequence reads: CAISRLGTGGRTDTQYF. The CDR3 nucleotides read TGTGCCATCAGTAGACTCGGGACAGGGGGCCGCACAGATACGCAGTATTTT.

The V and J genes are TRBV27 and TRBJ2-3, with D uncertain. Germline assignment: CDR1 MNHEY and CDR2 SMNVEV (reference sequence). Trimming pared 5 bases from V and 4 bases from J, leaving 13 bases between. CDR3 length equals 14 residues. In DNA, the CDR3 is TGTGCCAGCAGTCCCACTCGATCTCCAGATACGCAGTATTTT. Protein sequence: CASSPTRSPDTQYF.

The chain uses TRBV5-4 and TRBJ2-5, with D unresolved. The germline gives CDR1 SGHNT, CDR2 YYREEE (reference sequence). Trimming removed 4 bases at V and 0 bases at J, with 13 bases between. The CDR3 is 15 residues long. The CDR3 protein is CASSLQPEYQETQYF. DNA of the CDR3: TGTGCCAGCAGCCTTCAGCCGGAGTACCAAGAGACCCAGTACTTC.

This clone was recorded once. This sequence joins TRBV27 and TRBJ1-1, with D hard to call. Germline V gene sequence: CDR1 MNHEY, CDR2 SMNVEV (reference sequence). Trimming shortened V by 4 bases and J by 4 bases, and 19 bases separated the two germline ends. The CDR3 spans 16 residues. The CDR3 DNA follows: TGTGCCAGCAGTTCTACCCGCCGGTCCCTTACCACTGAAGCTTTCTTT. It encodes CASSSTRRSLTTEAFF.

The V gene is TRBV30, the J gene TRBJ1-5; D possibly corresponds to TRBD1 (5 bases). CDR3 length equals 19 residues. Germline V gene data show CDR1 as GTSNPN and CDR2 as SVGIG (reference sequence). The ends were cut back, 0 bases at V and 4 bases at J, with 25 bases in the middle. The CDR3 DNA sequence: TGTGCCTGGAGTGTATCGGCCACAGGACGGTGGTTAAGAAATCAGCCCCAGCATTTT. Translation: CAWSVSATGRWLRNQPQHF.

V usage is TRBV2 and J usage is TRBJ2-2, with D uncertain. Between the trimmed V and J ends, which lost 8 bases and 0 bases, there was a span of 13 bases. The CDR3 is made up of 15 amino acids. CDR1 SNHLY and CDR2 FYNNEI come from the germline V gene. The CDR3 here is CASSTRRANTGELFF. CDR3 bases: TGTGCCAGCTCAACCCGCAGAGCGAACACCGGGGAGCTGTTTTTT. Complete variable domain (other parts from reference TRBV2 and TRBJ2-2): EPEVTQTPSHQVTQMGQEVILRCVPISNHLYFYWYRQILGQKVEFLVSFYNNEISEKSEIFDDQFSVERPDGSNFTLKIRSTKLEDSAMYFCASSTRRANTGELFFGEGSRLTVL.

The chain joins TRBV15 to TRBJ2-7; 9 bases are a match to TRBD1. CDR1 and CDR2 from the germline V gene are LNHNV and YYDKDF (reference sequence). The CDR3 is 14 residues long. Trimming took 3 bases from V and 6 from J; bases not matched to a gene: 6. The CDR3 region is CATSSGQGLFEQYF. Written as DNA, the CDR3 is TGTGCCACCAGCAGTGGACAGGGGTTATTCGAGCAGTACTTC.

The chain employs TRBV6-5 and TRBJ1-5; 8 bases line up with TRBD1. Unmatched junction bases numbered 3, after V lost 6 bases and J lost 2 bases. The CDR3 is 14 amino acids. Germline CDR1 and CDR2: MNHEY and SVGAGI. The CDR3 DNA reads TGTGCCAGCAGGGGGGGACAGGGCAATCAGCCCCAGCATTTT. Translation: CASRGGQGNQPQHF.

A few counts support this clone. The V gene is TRBV4-1, the J gene TRBJ1-2; a possible D gene is TRBD1 (6 bases). This CDR3 is built from 15 residues. CDR1 MGHRA and CDR2 YSYEKL come from the germline V gene. V was trimmed by 3 bases and J by 2 bases, leaving 13 bases between them. CDR3 coding DNA: TGCGCCAGCAGCCAGACACCCAGGGGAAACTATGGCTACACCTTC. Translation gives CASSQTPRGNYGYTF.

V and J are TRBV19 and TRBJ2-4; weak D call: TRBD1 (6 bases). CDR3 length: 15 amino acids. V was pared by 8 bases and J by 1 base, with 15 bases between. Germline lookup yields CDR1 LNHDA and CDR2 SQIVND (reference sequence). CDR3 in DNA: TGTGCCAGTGGACCACAGGGCGGCGCCAAAAACATTCAGTACTTC. It encodes CASGPQGGAKNIQYF.

V is TRBV7-2 and J is TRBJ2-7, with 7 nucleotides matching TRBD2. Losses at the gene ends were 2 bases for V and 1 base for J; bases not matched to a gene: 5. The CDR3 spans 15 residues. The germline CDR1 and CDR2 sequences are SGHTA and FQGNSA. CDR3: CASSLSSGKSYEQYF. In DNA form, the CDR3 reads TGTGCCAGCAGCTTATCGAGCGGGAAGTCCTACGAGCAGTACTTC.

The chain has TRBV25-1 and TRBJ2-7, with 13 bases fitting TRBD2. Germline loops: CDR1 MGHDK, CDR2 SYGVNS. The J segment lost 6 bases and the V segment lost 7 bases, leaving 3 bases of the junction unmatched. The CDR3 runs to 13 residues. CDR3 sequence reads: CASMTSGGREQYF. The CDR3 bases are TGTGCCAGCATGACTAGCGGGGGGCGCGAGCAGTACTTC.

The CDR3 spells CASSAARFNYGYTF. The CDR3 region has the DNA TGTGCCAGCAGCGCAGCGAGATTTAACTATGGCTACACCTTC. The chain is built from TRBV7-9 and TRBJ1-2; no reliable D call. The CDR3 runs 14 residues. V was shortened by 5 bases and J by 1 base, with 11 bases between the two germline ends. The V gene's germline CDR1 is SEHNR and CDR2 FQNEAQ (reference sequence).

This chain connects TRBV5-6 to TRBJ2-7; D possibly corresponds to TRBD1 (6 bases). Per germline, CDR1 SGHDT and CDR2 YYEEEE. This CDR3 region has 17 residues. V was shortened by 1 base and J by 0 bases, with 17 bases between the two germline ends. This CDR3 reads CASSLLGAGRDSYEQYF. DNA for the CDR3: TGTGCCAGCAGCTTGTTGGGGGCAGGGAGAGACTCCTACGAGCAGTACTTC.

The rearrangement links TRBV19 to TRBJ1-1, with D possibly matching TRBD1 (6 bases). The length of the CDR3 is 13 residues. Germline CDR1 reads LNHDA; CDR2 reads SQIVND (reference sequence). Trimming pared 6 bases from V and 4 bases from J, leaving 12 bases between. This chain's CDR3 is CASREGGATEAFF. The DNA for the CDR3 is TGTGCCAGTAGGGAAGGGGGGGCCACTGAAGCTTTCTTT.

The V gene is TRBV5-4, the J gene TRBJ2-7; 8 bases are a match to TRBD1. V lost 0 bases to trimming and J lost 0 bases; unmatched junction nucleotides: 5. Germline CDR1 and CDR2: SGHNT and YYREEE (reference sequence). The CDR3 has 16 amino acids. CDR3 amino acids: CASSLAGQGPSYEQYF. DNA for the CDR3: TGTGCCAGCAGCTTGGCCGGACAGGGCCCCTCCTACGAGCAGTACTTC. The whole variable domain, filled in from reference TRBV5-4 and TRBJ2-7, reads ETGVTQSPTHLIKTRGQQVTLRCSSQSGHNTVSWYQQALGQGPQFIFQYYREEENGRGNFPPRFSGLQFPNYSSELNVNALELDDSALYLCASSLAGQGPSYEQYFGPGTRLTVT.

CDR3 protein: CASRQGFYGYTF. The DNA of the CDR3 is TGTGCCAGCAGGCAGGGGTTCTATGGCTACACCTTC. The chain combines TRBV28 with TRBJ1-2, with D perhaps TRBD1 (6 bases). This CDR3 contains 12 residues. V was shortened by 6 bases and J by 4 bases, with 9 bases between the two germline ends. CDR1 and CDR2 (germline): MDHEN, SYDVKM.

The chain links TRBV11-3 to TRBJ2-4; 7 nucleotides match TRBD2. The CDR3 sequence is 13 residues long. Per germline, CDR1 SGHNT and CDR2 YENEEA. V was clipped by 8 bases and J by 7 bases; unmatched bases: 8. CDR3: CASAGESANIQYF. CDR3 in DNA: TGTGCCAGCGCGGGGGAAAGTGCTAACATTCAGTACTTC. Based on the CDR3 plus reference TRBV11-3 and TRBJ2-4, the full variable domain is EAGVVQSPRYKIIEKKQPVAFWCNPISGHNTLYWYLQNLGQGPELLIRYENEEAVDDSQLPKDRFSAERLKGVDSTLKIQPAELGDSAVYLCASAGESANIQYFGAGTRLSVL.

This clone was seen only once. The gene calls are TRBV29-1 and TRBJ1-4, with unresolved D. The CDR3 runs to 14 residues. V dropped 7 bases and J dropped 4 bases, with 16 bases sitting between them. Germline V gene lookup returns CDR1 SQVTM and CDR2 ANQGSEA. The CDR3 nucleotides read TGCAGCGAGCCAAGGAAGGGCCATAATGAAAAACTGTTTTTT. This translates into CSEPRKGHNEKLFF. The complete variable domain, with remaining parts taken from reference TRBV29-1 and TRBJ1-4, reads SAVISQKPSRDICQRGTSLTIQCQVDSQVTMMFWYRQQPGQSLTLIATANQGSEATYESGFVIDKFPISRPNLTFSTLTVSNMSPEDSSIYLCSEPRKGHNEKLFFGSGTQLSVL.

The chain joins TRBV28 to TRBJ1-1; D gene unclear. Germline CDR1 and CDR2: MDHEN and SYDVKM. V lost 2 bases, J lost 0 bases, and 4 bases lay in between. CDR3 size: 13 residues. CDR3 nucleotide sequence: TGTGCCAGCAGTTTACCTGTGAACACTGAAGCTTTCTTT. Encoded protein: CASSLPVNTEAFF.

As to this clone: The junction departs from the called germline gene at one end, perhaps through a read error. The chain has TRBV2 and TRBJ1-2; D unresolved. The germline V gene has CDR1 SNHLY and CDR2 FYNNEI. This CDR3 region has 13 residues. The CDR3 coding sequence is TGTGCCAGCAGCGCGACGGTAATCGCTATTTACGACTTC. It codes for CASSATVIAIYDF.

This chain joins TRBV11-2 and TRBJ2-2; TRBD1 aligns across 9 bases. The CDR3 runs to 14 residues. With V trimmed by 5 bases and J by 7 bases, 5 bases remained unmatched. The germline CDR1 and CDR2 sequences are SGHAT and FQNNGV. In DNA form, the CDR3 reads TGTGCCAGCAGCGGGACAGGGTGGATCGGGGAGCTGTTTTTT. This sequence encodes CASSGTGWIGELFF.

This chain joins TRBV28 and TRBJ1-2; possible D gene TRBD1, 5 bases. V was pared by 6 bases and J by 9 bases, with 17 bases between. There are 13 residues in the CDR3. Per germline, CDR1 MDHEN and CDR2 SYDVKM. The CDR3 DNA follows: TGTGCCAGCAGCACTCCCAGGGAGGATAGCTACACCTTC. It codes for CASSTPREDSYTF.